This T cell receptor (beta chain) was captured by sequencing in a study of PD-L1 blockade in urothelial cancer. Study-wide context: Median blood clonality was around 0.08, with some 89,000 unique TCRs.

Whole-study results and caveats: Durable-benefit patients showed greater tumor-associated blood clone expansion at 3 weeks.

Profiling relied on immunoSEQ multiplex PCR, and the TCRdb table lists in-frame clones only, not all of them. The sample holds 130,000 or so clones, roughly 83% seen once. From germline, CDR1 is GTSNPN and CDR2 SVGIG (reference sequence). This CDR3 has 14 amino acids. V lost 1 base and J lost 4, with 13 bases in between. Documented time point: pretreatment peripheral blood. Patient disease was locally advanced or metastatic urothelial carcinoma. About this clone: Its specificity is unknown.

The sample consisted of PBMCs, taken around atezolizumab (anti-PD-L1) treatment. This TCR came from a man aged 45-60 years with urothelial cancer. The V and J genes are TRBV30 and TRBJ1-2; D unclear. In DNA form, the CDR3 reads TGTGCCTGGAGTGCCCCCGGGAGTCCCTATGGCTACACCTTC. Translation: CAWSAPGSPYGYTF.